This paragraph covers one T cell receptor beta chain sequence. Unmatched junction bases numbered 5, after V lost 3 bases and J lost 5 bases. The germline CDR1 and CDR2 sequences are KGHSH and LQKENI. There are 16 residues in the CDR3. This entry comes from a study of blood T cell repertoires in COVID-19. Libraries were prepared by immunoSEQ multiplex PCR; TCRdb keeps only in-frame clonotypes and omits some of them. The sample carries 350,000 to 450,000 clones, over 75% recorded once. One Seattle source followed patients from active infection through their disease course. This clonotype originated in a woman between 40 and 55 years old with COVID-19, enrolled during active disease. V and J are TRBV18 and TRBJ2-2, with 11 bases fitting TRBD1. Source material: peripheral blood. For the CDR3, the DNA is TGTGCCAGCTCACCTGATGGGACAGGGGGAACCGGGGAGCTGTTTTTT. It yields the protein CASSPDGTGGTGELFF.